The rows below give T cell receptor beta chains drawn from one sample of a study of cytomegalovirus exposure and HLA in healthy donors. Libraries were prepared by immunoSEQ multiplex PCR; TCRdb keeps only in-frame clonotypes and omits some of them. The sample consists of roughly 150,000 clones, 82% of them appearing once. Sequences were obtained from PBMCs. The receptors shown here come from a woman aged 45-60 years in good health and CMV-seropositive. Each CDR3 is given with its conserved first and last residue. The order of the fields is CDR3 protein, clone size, V gene. Clone size is given for some rows only: seen once, a few or many times, or a class if the clone is expanded.

CASSPRGTSGNTQYF,-,TRBV7-9
CASSWDNNQPQHF,few,TRBV25-1
CASRELAGGPPYNEQFF,-,TRBV6-1
CASSTVGQGQPQHF,-,TRBV19
CSAGTGSYTEAFF,-,TRBV29-1
CASSLRQGVTYEQYF,-,TRBV27
CASSWAISSYEQYF,-,TRBV28
CASSIDGDSNQPQHF,-,TRBV19
CASSSGGAGNQPQHF,-,TRBV28
CASSVGTGATNEKLFF,few,TRBV6-1
CASSSYSNTGELFF,once,TRBV7-2
CASSAEGYEQYF,-,TRBV2
CASSLPFGNEQFF,few,TRBV7-9
CASSDRGYNTEAFF,once,TRBV6-1
CASSLDGGLDEQYF,-,TRBV7-9
CASSQDPLAGVTDTQYF,-,TRBV14
CASSRAGNNEKLFF,-,TRBV6-1
CASSSRVSGSISGANVLTF,-,TRBV5-6
CARSSTGAGANVLTF,-,TRBV5-3
CASSYGGMPEAFF,-,TRBV6-5
CSVGIGTGADTQYF,-,TRBV29-1
CASSLGGSSSYNSPLHF,-,TRBV7-8
CSVEVPGSNTGELFF,-,TRBV29-1
CASSFGTGLSTEAFF,-,TRBV5-6
CASSPTSTEAFF,-,TRBV6-1
CASGGEGTGANVLTF,few,TRBV5-1
CSSNPPGLREYGYTF,-,TRBV7-9
CAISTLGTGGKYEQYF,-,TRBV10-3
CASSPNVGTENTEAFF,-,TRBV4-2
CASSAPGVGYNEQFF,-,TRBV5-1
CASSRTGSSTDTQYF,-,TRBV5-5
CASSPEPGNTEAFF,once,TRBV5-4
CAISSPPTQGTKAFF,-,TRBV10-3
CASSLGHIGGNYGYTF,-,TRBV13
CAWIGAGTGANVLTF,-,TRBV30
CASSLDSDTEAFF,-,TRBV7-2
CASSLSRDTEAFF,once,TRBV7-9
CASSRGQGMYNEQFF,-,TRBV2
CASSGTGNQPQHF,few,TRBV2
CASSPKQGGEKLFF,-,TRBV4-2
CASSYTTATYEQYF,once,TRBV11-2
CASSQRGGPDTQYF,-,TRBV7-9
CASSSAGTGRHNEQFF,-,TRBV5-6
CASRRTSGGADEQYF,-,TRBV5-4
CASSLGETNGNEQFF,-,TRBV5-1
CASSTGVFTDTQYF,-,TRBV19
CASSYRRNTEAFF,-,TRBV6-5
CASSVAAGAFNEQFF,-,TRBV9
CASRVFARLTDTQYF,-,TRBV7-8
CASNGPHETAYGYTF,-,TRBV19
CASNPGGTDTQYF,-,TRBV6-1
CASSGGGQGGIYNEQFF,-,TRBV25-1
CASSPTGGGRTDTQYF,-,TRBV7-8
CASEDSSYEQYF,-,TRBV6-6
CASSLRGILNTEAFF,-,TRBV27
CASSTPRGQGNEQFF,few,TRBV25-1